This paragraph reports one T cell receptor beta chain. What it recognizes is unknown. Other nucleotide sequences in the sample specify the same CDR3. The sample originates from a study of T cell responses to AZD1222 COVID-19 vaccine. This CDR3 is built from 12 residues. Germline V CDR1 and CDR2: LGHDT, YNNKEL (reference sequence). V shed 4 bases and J shed 3 bases, with 6 bases lying between them. Findings and limits, study-wide: Donors were largely white British and mainly female; clonal diversity was possibly underestimated. Just six or seven AZD1222 recipients tested seropositive at baseline.

Using immunoSEQ multiplex PCR, the repertoire was profiled, and TCRdb retains in-frame clones only, with some absent. The repertoire holds about 70,000 clones, with around four fifths as singletons. The sequence was obtained from an adult who received the AZD1222 COVID-19 vaccine. The source was peripheral blood, collected 28 days after the second AZD1222 dose. The rearrangement uses TRBV3-1 (or the pseudogene TRBV3-2) and TRBJ1-1; D unclear. DNA of the CDR3: TGTGCCAGCAGCCGGTGGGACACTGAAGCTTTCTTT. Translation gives CASSRWDTEAFF.